This entry features one T cell receptor (beta chain) sequence. Which cohort a participant joined came from the clinical history participants gave. In germline, CDR1 is DFQATT, CDR2 SNEGSKA (reference sequence). The CDR3 is 11 residues long. The germline V and J ends were trimmed by 7 bases and 1 base, with 7 bases remaining between them. This sample stems from a study of blood T cell repertoires in COVID-19. Study processing details: Quantification of nucleated cells was approximated via reference gene primer amplification. The assay was immunoSEQ multiplex PCR, and TCRdb's table has in-frame clones only and misses some. For V, J and clone size, that table is used; D and trimming come from the DNA. The data hold approximately 450,000 clones, with roughly nine tenths observed a single time.

Specimen: PBMCs or T cells enriched from blood (not recorded which). The clonotype comes from a young woman with acute COVID-19. This chain joins TRBV20-1 and TRBJ1-2, with D unclear. CDR3 region: CSGAVNYGYTF. The CDR3 coding sequence is TGCAGTGGAGCGGTTAACTATGGCTACACCTTC.